The next 2 T cell receptor beta chains were all read from a single sample in a study of spatial heterogeneity in lung cancer (dated by TCRdb to about 2019). What the authors observed across the whole study: The number of expanded intratumoral alpha and beta TCRs correlated with the tumor nonsynonymous mutation count.

What these receptors recognize is not known. The library came from 5' RACE. Sequencing was carried out with a NextSeq 500. TCRdb handled the public reads itself, with Q25 trimming in fastp and clone calling in MiXCR, and kept productive beta chains. Rows merge per CDR3 protein into single entries with the most common DNA and genes. Within this sample are 18,000 or so distinct CDR3 sequences, with 9.5% to 10% of them counted one time only. Jointly, the top ten make up less than 25% of the sample. The intended sense of this specimen's time point label: sample taken at primary tumor resection. Specimen: lung tumor tissue, collected at surgery. These receptors were collected from a female donor with early-stage non-small cell lung cancer.

The sample holds many counts of this clonotype. This beta chain slipped into a library made for alpha chains as a stray read, so its size is not meaningful. V is TRBV5-1 and J is TRBJ1-4, with 8 bases that match TRBD1. The CDR3 loop spans 15 amino acids. Trimming at V came to 2 bases and at J to 7 bases, leaving 7 bases not matched to a gene. Germline CDR1 and CDR2: SGHRS and YFSETQ. CDR3 in amino acids: CASSFGQGVGEKLFF. Written as DNA, the CDR3 is TGCGCCAGCAGCTTCGGACAGGGCGTCGGTGAAAAACTGTTTTTT.

Regarding this clonotype: Found in a library prepared for alpha chains, this beta chain is an off-target read, and its abundance has little meaning. The CDR3 nucleotides read TGTGCCAGCAGCCCTGGGGGCAGTCCAAAGCCCCAGCATTTT. This translates into CASSPGGSPKPQHF. The V call is TRBV5-6, the J call TRBJ1-5; a weak D match, TRBD1 (6 bases). Trimming stripped 4 bases from V and 8 bases from J, with 16 bases between. Germline CDR1 reads SGHDT; CDR2 reads YYEEEE. This CDR3 is built from 14 residues.